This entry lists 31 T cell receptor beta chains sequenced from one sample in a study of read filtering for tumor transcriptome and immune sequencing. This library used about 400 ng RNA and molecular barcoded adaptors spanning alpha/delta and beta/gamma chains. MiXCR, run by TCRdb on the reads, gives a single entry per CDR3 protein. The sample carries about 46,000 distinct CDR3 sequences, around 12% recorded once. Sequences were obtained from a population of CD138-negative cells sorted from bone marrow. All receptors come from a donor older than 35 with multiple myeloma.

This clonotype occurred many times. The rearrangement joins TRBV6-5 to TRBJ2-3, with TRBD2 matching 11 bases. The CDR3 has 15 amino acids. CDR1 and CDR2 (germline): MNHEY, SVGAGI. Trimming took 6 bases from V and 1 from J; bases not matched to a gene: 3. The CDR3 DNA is TGTGCCAGCAGAGATAGCGGGAGGGGCACAGATACGCAGTATTTT. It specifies CASRDSGRGTDTQYF.

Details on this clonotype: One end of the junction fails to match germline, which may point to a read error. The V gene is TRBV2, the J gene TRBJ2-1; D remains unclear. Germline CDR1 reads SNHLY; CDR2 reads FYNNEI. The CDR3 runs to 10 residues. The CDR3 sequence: CASTRNVQLF. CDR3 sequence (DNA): TGTGCCAGCACGCGCAATGTGCAGCTCTTC.

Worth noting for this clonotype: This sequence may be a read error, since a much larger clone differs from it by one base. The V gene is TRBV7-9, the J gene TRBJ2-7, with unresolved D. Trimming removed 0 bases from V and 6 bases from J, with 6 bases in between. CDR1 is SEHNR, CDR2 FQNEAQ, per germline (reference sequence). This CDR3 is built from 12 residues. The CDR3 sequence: CASSLARCEQYF. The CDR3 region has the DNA TGTGCCAGCAGCTTAGCACGGTGCGAGCAGTACTTC.

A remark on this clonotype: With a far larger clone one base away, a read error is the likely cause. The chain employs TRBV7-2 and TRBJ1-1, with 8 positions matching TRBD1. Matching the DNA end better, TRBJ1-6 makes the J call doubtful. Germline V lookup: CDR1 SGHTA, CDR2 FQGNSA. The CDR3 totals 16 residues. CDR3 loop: CTSSPKRQGFVSPLHF. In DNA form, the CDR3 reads TGTACCAGCAGCCCAAAAAGACAGGGGTTCGTTTCACCCCTCCACTTT.

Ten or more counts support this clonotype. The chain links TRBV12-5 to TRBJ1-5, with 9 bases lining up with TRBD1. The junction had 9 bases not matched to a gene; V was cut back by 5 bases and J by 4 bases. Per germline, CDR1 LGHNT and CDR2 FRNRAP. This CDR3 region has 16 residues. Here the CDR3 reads CASGVDRGVGNQPQHF. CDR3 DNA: TGTGCTAGTGGTGTGGACAGGGGCGTTGGGAATCAGCCCCAGCATTTT.

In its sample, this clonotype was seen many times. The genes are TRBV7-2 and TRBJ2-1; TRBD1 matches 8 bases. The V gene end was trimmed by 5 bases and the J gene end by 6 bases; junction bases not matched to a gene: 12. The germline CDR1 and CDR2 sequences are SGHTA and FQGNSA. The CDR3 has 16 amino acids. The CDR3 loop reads CASSPARTGLGNEQFF. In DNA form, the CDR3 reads TGTGCCAGCAGCCCGGCCCGGACAGGGTTGGGCAATGAGCAGTTCTTC.

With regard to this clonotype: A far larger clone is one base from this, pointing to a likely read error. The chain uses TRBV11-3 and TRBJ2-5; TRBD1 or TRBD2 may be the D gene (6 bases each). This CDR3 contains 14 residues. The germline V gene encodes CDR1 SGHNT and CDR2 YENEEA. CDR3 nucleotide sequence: TGTGCCAGCAGCTTTGGGGGGCGCGTAGAGGCCCAGTACTTC. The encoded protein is CASSFGGRVEAQYF.

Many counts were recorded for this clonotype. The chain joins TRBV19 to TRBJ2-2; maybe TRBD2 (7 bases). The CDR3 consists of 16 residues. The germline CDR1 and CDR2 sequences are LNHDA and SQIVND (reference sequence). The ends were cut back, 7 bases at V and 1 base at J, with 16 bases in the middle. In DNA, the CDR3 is TGTGCCAGTACCCGGTGGGAGGGGGGGAACACCGGGGAGCTGTTTTTT. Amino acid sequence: CASTRWEGGNTGELFF. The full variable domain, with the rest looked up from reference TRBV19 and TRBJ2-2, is DGGITQSPKYLFRKEGQNVTLSCEQNLNHDAMYWYRQDPGQGLRLIYYSQIVNDFQKGDIAEGYSVSREKKESFPLTVTSAQKNPTAFYLCASTRWEGGNTGELFFGEGSRLTVL.

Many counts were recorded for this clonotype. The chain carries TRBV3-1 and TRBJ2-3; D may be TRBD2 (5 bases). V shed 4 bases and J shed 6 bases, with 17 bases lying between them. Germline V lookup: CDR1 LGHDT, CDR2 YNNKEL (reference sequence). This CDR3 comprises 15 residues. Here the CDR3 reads CASSPFMRDQDTQYF. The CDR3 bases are TGTGCCAGCAGCCCTTTTATGAGGGATCAGGATACGCAGTATTTT.

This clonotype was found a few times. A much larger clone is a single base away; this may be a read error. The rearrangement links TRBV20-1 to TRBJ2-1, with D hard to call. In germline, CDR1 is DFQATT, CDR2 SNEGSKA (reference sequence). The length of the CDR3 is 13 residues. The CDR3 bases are TGCAGTGCTGGTTATTATCTAGGCAATGGGCAGTTCTTC. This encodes CSAGYYLGNGQFF.

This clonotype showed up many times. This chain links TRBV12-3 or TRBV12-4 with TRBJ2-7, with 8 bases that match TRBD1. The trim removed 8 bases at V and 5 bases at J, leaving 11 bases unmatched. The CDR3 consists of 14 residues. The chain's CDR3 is CASGLWTGSNEQYF. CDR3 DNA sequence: TGTGCCAGCGGCCTCTGGACAGGGAGTAACGAGCAGTACTTC.

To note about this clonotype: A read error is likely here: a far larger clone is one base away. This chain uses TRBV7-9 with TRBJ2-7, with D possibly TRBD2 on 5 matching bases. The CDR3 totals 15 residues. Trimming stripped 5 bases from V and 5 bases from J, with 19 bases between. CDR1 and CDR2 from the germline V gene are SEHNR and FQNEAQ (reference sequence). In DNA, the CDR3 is TGTGCCAGCAGCCCCTGGAGCGGATGTCCCCACGAGCAGTACTTC. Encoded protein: CASSPWSGCPHEQYF.

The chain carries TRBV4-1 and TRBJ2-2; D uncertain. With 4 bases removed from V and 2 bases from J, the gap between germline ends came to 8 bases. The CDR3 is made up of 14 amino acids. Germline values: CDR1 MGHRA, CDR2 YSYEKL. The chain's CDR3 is CASSLQSNTGELFF. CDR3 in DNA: TGCGCCAGCAGCCTACAGAGCAACACCGGGGAGCTGTTTTTT.

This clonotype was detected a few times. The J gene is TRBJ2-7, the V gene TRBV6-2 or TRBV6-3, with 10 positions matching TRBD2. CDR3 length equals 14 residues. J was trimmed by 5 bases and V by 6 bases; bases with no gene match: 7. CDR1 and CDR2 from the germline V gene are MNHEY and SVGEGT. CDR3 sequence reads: CASRKRGTSDEQYF. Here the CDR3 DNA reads TGTGCCAGCAGGAAAAGGGGGACTAGCGACGAGCAGTACTTC.

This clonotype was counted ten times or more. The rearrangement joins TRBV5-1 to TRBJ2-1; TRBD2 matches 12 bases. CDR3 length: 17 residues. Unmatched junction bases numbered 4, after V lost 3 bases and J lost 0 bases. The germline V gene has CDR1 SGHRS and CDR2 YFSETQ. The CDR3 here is CASSWTSGASSYNEQFF. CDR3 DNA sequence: TGCGCCAGCAGCTGGACTAGCGGGGCCAGCTCCTACAATGAGCAGTTCTTC.

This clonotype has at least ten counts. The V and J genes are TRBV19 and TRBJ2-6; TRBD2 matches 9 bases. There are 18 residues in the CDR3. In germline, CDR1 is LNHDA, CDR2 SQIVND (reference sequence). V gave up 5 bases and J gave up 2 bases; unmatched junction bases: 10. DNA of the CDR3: TGTGCCAGTAGTGATAGCGGGAGAGGTCGTGCTGGGGCCAACGTCCTGACTTTC. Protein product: CASSDSGRGRAGANVLTF.

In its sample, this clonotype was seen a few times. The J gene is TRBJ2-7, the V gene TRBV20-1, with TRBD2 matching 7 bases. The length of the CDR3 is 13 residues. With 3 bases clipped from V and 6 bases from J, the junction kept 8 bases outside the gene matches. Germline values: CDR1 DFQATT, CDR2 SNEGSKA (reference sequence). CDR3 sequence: CSASLAGVGEQYF. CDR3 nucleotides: TGCAGTGCTAGTCTCGCGGGAGTTGGCGAGCAGTACTTC.

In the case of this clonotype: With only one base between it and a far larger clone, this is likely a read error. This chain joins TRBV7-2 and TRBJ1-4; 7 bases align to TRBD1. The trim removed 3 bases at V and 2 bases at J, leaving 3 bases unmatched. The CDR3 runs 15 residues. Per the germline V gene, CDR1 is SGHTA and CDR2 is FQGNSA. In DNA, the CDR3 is TGTGCCAGCAGCTTGACAGGGCGTACTAATGAAAAACTGTTTTTT. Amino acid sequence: CASSLTGRTNEKLFF.

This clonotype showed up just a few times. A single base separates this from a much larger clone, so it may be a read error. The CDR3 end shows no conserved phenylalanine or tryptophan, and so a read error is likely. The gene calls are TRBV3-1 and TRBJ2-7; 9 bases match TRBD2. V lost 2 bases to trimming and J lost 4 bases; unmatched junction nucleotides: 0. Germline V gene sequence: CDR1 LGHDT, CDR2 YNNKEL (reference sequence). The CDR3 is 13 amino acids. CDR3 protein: CASSQLAGYEQYI. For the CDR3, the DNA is TGTGCCAGCAGCCAACTAGCGGGATACGAGCAGTACATC.

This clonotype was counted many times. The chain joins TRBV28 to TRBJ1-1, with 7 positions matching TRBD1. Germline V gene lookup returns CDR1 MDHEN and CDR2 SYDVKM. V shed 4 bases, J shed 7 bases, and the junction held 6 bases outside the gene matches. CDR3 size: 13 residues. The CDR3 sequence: CASSSTGVGEAFF. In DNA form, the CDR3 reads TGTGCCAGCAGTTCTACAGGGGTGGGTGAAGCTTTCTTT.

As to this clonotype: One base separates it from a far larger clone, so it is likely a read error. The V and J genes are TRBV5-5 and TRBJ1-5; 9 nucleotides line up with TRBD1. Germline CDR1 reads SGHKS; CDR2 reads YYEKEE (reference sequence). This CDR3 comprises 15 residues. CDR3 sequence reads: CASSLDRGSNQPQRF. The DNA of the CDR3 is TGTGCCAGCAGCTTAGACAGGGGGAGCAATCAGCCCCAGCGTTTT.

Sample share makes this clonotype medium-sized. CDR3 in DNA: TGTGCCAGCAGCCGAACTAGCGGGCGCACAGATACGCAGTATTTT. Its protein product is CASSRTSGRTDTQYF. The genes are TRBV7-2 and TRBJ2-3; TRBD2 matches 9 bases. The trim removed 5 bases at V and 1 base at J, leaving 4 bases unmatched. Looked up from germline, CDR1 is SGHTA and CDR2 is FQGNSA. CDR3 length: 15 residues.

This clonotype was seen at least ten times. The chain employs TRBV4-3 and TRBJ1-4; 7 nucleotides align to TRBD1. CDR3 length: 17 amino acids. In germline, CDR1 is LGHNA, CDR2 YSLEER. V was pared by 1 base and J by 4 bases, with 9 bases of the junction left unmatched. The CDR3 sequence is CASSQVAPGQINEKLFF. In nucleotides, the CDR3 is TGCGCCAGCAGCCAAGTTGCCCCGGGACAGATTAATGAAAAACTGTTTTTT.

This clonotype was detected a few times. CDR3 region: CASSLGRSSYNEQFF. CDR3 DNA sequence: TGTGCCAGCAGTTTAGGACGGAGCTCCTACAATGAGCAGTTCTTC. V is TRBV12-3 or TRBV12-4 and J is TRBJ2-1; D is undetermined. This CDR3 has 15 amino acids. Trimming removed 1 base at V and 0 bases at J, with 7 bases between.

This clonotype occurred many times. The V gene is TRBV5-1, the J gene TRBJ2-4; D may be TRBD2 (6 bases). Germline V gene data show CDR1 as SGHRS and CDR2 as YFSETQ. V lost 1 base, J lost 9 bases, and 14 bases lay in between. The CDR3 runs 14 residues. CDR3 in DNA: TGCGCCAGCAGCTTGTCGCAGGGAGGTCGCATTCAGTACTTC. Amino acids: CASSLSQGGRIQYF.

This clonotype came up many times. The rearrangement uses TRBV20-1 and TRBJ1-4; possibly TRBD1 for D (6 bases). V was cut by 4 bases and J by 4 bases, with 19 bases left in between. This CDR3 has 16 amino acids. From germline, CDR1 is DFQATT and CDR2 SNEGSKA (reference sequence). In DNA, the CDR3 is TGCAGTGCTAAAAGACAGGACCGGATTGATAATGAAAAACTGTTTTTT. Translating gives CSAKRQDRIDNEKLFF.

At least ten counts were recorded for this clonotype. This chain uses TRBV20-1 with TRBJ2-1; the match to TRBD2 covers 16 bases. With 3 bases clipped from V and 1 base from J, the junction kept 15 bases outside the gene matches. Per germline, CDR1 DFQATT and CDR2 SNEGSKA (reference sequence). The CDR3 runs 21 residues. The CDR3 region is CSASTPGTSGRASLSYNEQFF. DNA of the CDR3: TGCAGTGCTAGCACTCCCGGGACTAGCGGGAGGGCCTCGTTGTCCTACAATGAGCAGTTCTTC.

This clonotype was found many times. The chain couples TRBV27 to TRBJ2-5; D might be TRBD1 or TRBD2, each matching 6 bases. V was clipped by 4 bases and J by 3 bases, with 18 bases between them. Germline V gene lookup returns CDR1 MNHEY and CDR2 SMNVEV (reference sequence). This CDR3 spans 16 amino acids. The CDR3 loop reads CASSSLGGRGKETQYF. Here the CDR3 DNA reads TGTGCCAGCAGTTCCCTGGGGGGCCGGGGGAAAGAGACCCAGTACTTC.

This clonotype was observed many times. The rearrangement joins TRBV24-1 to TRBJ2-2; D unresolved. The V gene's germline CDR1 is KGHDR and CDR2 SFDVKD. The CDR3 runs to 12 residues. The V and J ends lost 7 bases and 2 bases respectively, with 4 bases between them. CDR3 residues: CATSRNTGELFF. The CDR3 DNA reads TGTGCCACCAGCCGAAACACCGGGGAGCTGTTTTTT.

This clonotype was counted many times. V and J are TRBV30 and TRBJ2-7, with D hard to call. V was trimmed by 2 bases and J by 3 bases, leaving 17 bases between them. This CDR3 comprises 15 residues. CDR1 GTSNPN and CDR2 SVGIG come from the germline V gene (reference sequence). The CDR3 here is CAWSPPERIGYEQYF. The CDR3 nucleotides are TGTGCCTGGAGTCCTCCGGAGAGGATCGGCTACGAGCAGTACTTC. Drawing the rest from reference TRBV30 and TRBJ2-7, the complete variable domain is SQTIHQWPATLVQPVGSPLSLECTVEGTSNPNLYWYRQAAGRGLQLLFYSVGIGQISSEVPQNLSASRPQDRQFILSSKKLLLSDSGFYLCAWSPPERIGYEQYFGPGTRLTVT.

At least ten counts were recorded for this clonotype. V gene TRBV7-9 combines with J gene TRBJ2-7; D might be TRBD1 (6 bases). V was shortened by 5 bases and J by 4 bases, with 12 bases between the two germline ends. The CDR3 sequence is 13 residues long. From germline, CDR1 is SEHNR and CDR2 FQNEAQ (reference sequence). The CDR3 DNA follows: TGTGCCAGCAGCCCGCAACAGGGTTACGAGCAGTACTTC. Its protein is CASSPQQGYEQYF.